The 16 T cell receptor beta chains reported below all come from one sample, sequenced in a study of blood T cell repertoires in COVID-19. Clones were read by immunoSEQ multiplex PCR, and TCRdb kept only the in-frame ones, dropping some. The sample includes around 360,000 clones, around 87% of them seen just once. Source material: PBMCs or T cells enriched from blood (not recorded which). Receptor source: a man aged 35 to 55 in a cohort exposed to, infected with or recovered from COVID-19 (not recorded which).

This clone was observed a few times. This sequence joins TRBV6-5 and TRBJ1-2; TRBD1 agrees at 10 bases. The CDR3 is 15 residues long. CDR1 and CDR2 from the germline V gene are MNHEY and SVGAGI. J lost 6 bases, V lost 2 bases, and 6 bases had no gene match. This CDR3 is CASSYPRGQGHGYTF. CDR3 nucleotides: TGTGCCAGCAGTTACCCTAGGGGACAGGGGCATGGCTACACCTTC.

The chain combines TRBV2 with TRBJ2-5; 10 bases map to TRBD2. The V gene's germline CDR1 is SNHLY and CDR2 FYNNEI. CDR3 length equals 18 residues. V dropped 4 bases and J dropped 1; count of bases not matched to a gene: 12. The CDR3 region has the DNA TGTGCCAGCAGTGGCCGTCTAGCGGGAGATCGGGGCCAAGAGACCCAGTACTTC. Translation: CASSGRLAGDRGQETQYF.

This chain connects TRBV19 to TRBJ2-3; TRBD2 matches 10 bases. Germline V CDR1 and CDR2: LNHDA, SQIVND (reference sequence). The CDR3 spans 15 residues. V shed 5 bases and J 3 bases; nucleotides not matched to a gene: 5. CDR3 bases: TGTGCCAGTAGTCGAGCGGGAGGGATGACAGATACGCAGTATTTT. Its protein product is CASSRAGGMTDTQYF.

The rearrangement links TRBV19 to TRBJ2-7, with 7 bases matching TRBD1. CDR3 size: 14 residues. The trim removed 6 bases at V and 7 bases at J, leaving 12 bases unmatched. The germline CDR1 and CDR2 sequences are LNHDA and SQIVND (reference sequence). The CDR3 nucleotides are TGTGCCAGTAGCCTCCTACAGGGGTCGGAGGAGCAGTACTTC. Translating it yields CASSLLQGSEEQYF.

The chain has TRBV28 and TRBJ1-4, with D unresolved. Germline V gene lookup returns CDR1 MDHEN and CDR2 SYDVKM. Trimming pared 5 bases from V and 0 bases from J, leaving 13 bases between. The CDR3 contains 16 residues. CDR3 nucleotides: TGTGCCAGCAGTGGCGCAGGTACCCCAACTAATGAAAAACTGTTTTTT. It yields the protein CASSGAGTPTNEKLFF. Together with reference TRBV28 and TRBJ1-4, the CDR3 gives the full variable domain: DVKVTQSSRYLVKRTGEKVFLECVQDMDHENMFWYRQDPGLGLRLIYFSYDVKMKEKGDIPEGYSVSREKKERFSLILESASTNQTSMYLCASSGAGTPTNEKLFFGSGTQLSVL.

The J gene is TRBJ2-7, the V gene TRBV7-2; 14 nucleotides agree with TRBD2. The germline V gene has CDR1 SGHTA and CDR2 FQGNSA. The length of the CDR3 is 16 residues. J lost 4 bases, V lost 1 base, and 3 bases had no gene match. This CDR3 reads CASSLGTSGRTYEQYF. CDR3 DNA sequence: TGTGCCAGCAGCTTAGGGACTAGCGGGAGGACGTACGAGCAGTACTTC.

There are a few counts of this clone. The chain carries TRBV7-7 and TRBJ2-2; TRBD2 matches at 8 bases. The germline CDR1 and CDR2 sequences are SSHAT and FNYEAQ (reference sequence). The CDR3 is made up of 15 amino acids. V was pared by 3 bases and J by 7 bases, with 7 bases of the junction left unmatched. CDR3 sequence (DNA): TGTGCCAGCAGCTTCAGCGGGAGCTTGGACGGGGAGCTGTTTTTT. This gives the protein CASSFSGSLDGELFF.

V is TRBV4-1 and J is TRBJ2-5; the D is unclear. Trimming removed 1 base from V and 2 bases from J, with 8 bases in between. This CDR3 contains 14 residues. Germline lookup yields CDR1 MGHRA and CDR2 YSYEKL. The CDR3 DNA follows: TGCGCCAGCAGCCAAGGAACGCAGCAAGAGACCCAGTACTTC. It translates to CASSQGTQQETQYF.

This chain links TRBV5-1 with TRBJ1-2, with a possible D match to TRBD1 (5 bases). The CDR3 spans 14 residues. Trimming took 0 bases from V and 2 from J, leaving 8 bases between them. Germline CDR1 SGHRS, CDR2 YFSETQ. The CDR3 here is CASSLVSGNYGYTF. Written as DNA, the CDR3 is TGCGCCAGCAGCTTGGTTTCAGGGAACTATGGCTACACCTTC.

Details on this clone: Other DNA sequences in the same sample also yield this CDR3. V and J are TRBV28 and TRBJ1-2; 7 bases line up with TRBD1. CDR1 and CDR2 from the germline V gene are MDHEN and SYDVKM. V lost 5 bases to trimming and J lost 5 bases; unmatched junction nucleotides: 5. This CDR3 is built from 13 residues. The CDR3, as DNA: TGTGCCAGCAGTCTGACAGGGAGTTATGGCTACACCTTC. It yields the protein CASSLTGSYGYTF.

Only one count was recorded for this clone. The chain links TRBV6-5 to TRBJ1-6; weak D call: TRBD1 (5 bases). The germline V gene has CDR1 MNHEY and CDR2 SVGAGI. Trimming took off 6 bases at V and 7 bases at J, with 13 bases between the two ends. CDR3 length equals 14 residues. The CDR3 region has the DNA TGTGCCAGCAGGCGCGGGACGGCGAATTCACCCCTCCACTTT. This gives the protein CASRRGTANSPLHF.

This CDR3 is CASSQGNSLNTEAFF. The CDR3 DNA sequence: TGTGCCAGCAGCCAAGGAAACAGCTTGAACACTGAAGCTTTCTTT. This chain connects TRBV27 to TRBJ1-1; D is unresolved. V was trimmed by 6 bases and J by 0 bases, leaving 14 bases between them. CDR1 MNHEY and CDR2 SMNVEV come from the germline V gene (reference sequence). The CDR3 length is 15 residues.

This chain joins TRBV18 and TRBJ2-2; a possible D gene is TRBD1 (6 bases). This CDR3 comprises 16 residues. Trimming removed 0 bases at V and 1 base at J, with 9 bases between. Germline V gives CDR1 KGHSH, CDR2 LQKENI. The chain's CDR3 is CASSPPGRGNTGELFF. The CDR3 DNA reads as TGTGCCAGCTCACCACCTGGCAGGGGGAACACCGGGGAGCTGTTTTTT.

The rearrangement links TRBV25-1 to TRBJ2-5; 7 nucleotides line up with TRBD1. Losses at the gene ends were 6 bases for V and 1 base for J; bases not matched to a gene: 5. The CDR3 has 14 amino acids. Germline V gene sequence: CDR1 MGHDK, CDR2 SYGVNS. CDR3 amino acids: CASSLQGSQETQYF. The CDR3 nucleotides read TGTGCCAGCAGCTTACAGGGGTCCCAAGAGACCCAGTACTTC.

V usage is TRBV5-1 and J usage is TRBJ2-5; a weak D match, TRBD2 (5 bases). V was shortened by 0 bases and J by 7 bases, with 13 bases between the two germline ends. CDR1 SGHRS and CDR2 YFSETQ come from the germline V gene. The CDR3 is made up of 14 amino acids. CDR3 amino acids: CASSLGLSEGTQYF. CDR3 in DNA: TGCGCCAGCAGCTTGGGCCTCTCCGAGGGGACCCAGTACTTC.

The sample holds one count of this clone. The chain has TRBV29-1 and TRBJ1-1; 7 bases align to TRBD1. Germline lookup yields CDR1 SQVTM and CDR2 ANQGSEA. This CDR3 comprises 12 residues. The V gene end was trimmed by 7 bases and the J gene end by 5 bases; junction bases not matched to a gene: 7. The CDR3 reads CSADRVGTEAFF. CDR3 in DNA: TGCAGCGCCGACAGGGTCGGGACTGAAGCTTTCTTT. The whole variable domain, filled in from reference TRBV29-1 and TRBJ1-1, reads SAVISQKPSRDICQRGTSLTIQCQVDSQVTMMFWYRQQPGQSLTLIATANQGSEATYESGFVIDKFPISRPNLTFSTLTVSNMSPEDSSIYLCSADRVGTEAFFGQGTRLTVV.